This T cell receptor (beta chain) was found in a study of response to subunit inactivated influenza vaccine. General study points: Each seasonal influenza vaccination recruits few new T cells, the authors suggested.

V was trimmed by 4 bases and J by 5 bases, leaving 8 bases between them. This CDR3 is built from 13 residues. MiXCR, applied by TCRdb to the RT-PCR reads, yields one record per CDR3 protein. Here the sample spans about 700,000 distinct CDR3 sequences, about 15% being singletons. This clonotype was detected a few times. Its cognate antigen is unknown. The sequencing used PBMCs from blood, collected roughly 15 days before vaccination. This TCR came from a man over 45 who received an inactivated influenza vaccine. V gene TRBV12-3 or TRBV12-4 combines with J gene TRBJ2-2; a weak D match, TRBD2 (6 bases). CDR3: CASSWGLTGELFF. The CDR3 DNA sequence: TGTGCCAGCAGTTGGGGACTTACCGGGGAGCTGTTTTTT.